This T cell receptor (beta chain) was identified in a study of T cell responses to AZD1222 COVID-19 vaccine. General study points: Epitopes outside B.1.351 and B.1.1.7 mutated regions reportedly drew nearly half of spike TCRs.

Turning to this clone: The antigen is not known.

This table comes from immunoSEQ multiplex PCR, and its TCRdb copy is limited to in-frame clones, with some not included. The sample shows approximately 200,000 clones, around 87% of them seen only once. The CDR3 spans 13 residues. The germline V and J ends were trimmed by 3 bases and 12 bases, with 18 bases remaining between them. Germline V gives CDR1 DFQATT, CDR2 SNEGSKA (reference sequence). The receptor's source is an adult in good health. Sequencing was performed on peripheral blood, taken on day 0 of MenACWY control vaccination. The V gene is TRBV20-1, the J gene TRBJ2-1, with D perhaps TRBD2 (6 bases). The CDR3 region has the DNA TGCAGTGCTAGTTTCGTAAACGGGAGAGGGCAGTTCTTC. This translates into CSASFVNGRGQFF.